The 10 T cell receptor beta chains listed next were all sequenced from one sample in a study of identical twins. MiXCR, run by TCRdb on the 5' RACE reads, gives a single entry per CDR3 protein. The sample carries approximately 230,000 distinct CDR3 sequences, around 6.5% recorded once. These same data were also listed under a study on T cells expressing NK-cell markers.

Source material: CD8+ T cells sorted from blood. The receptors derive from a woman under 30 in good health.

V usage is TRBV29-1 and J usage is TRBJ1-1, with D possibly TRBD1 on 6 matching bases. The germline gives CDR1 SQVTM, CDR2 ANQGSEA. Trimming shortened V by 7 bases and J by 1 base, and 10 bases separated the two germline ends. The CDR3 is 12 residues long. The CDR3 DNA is TGCAGCGCCAGGGGAAGGAACACTGAAGCTTTCTTT. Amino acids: CSARGRNTEAFF.

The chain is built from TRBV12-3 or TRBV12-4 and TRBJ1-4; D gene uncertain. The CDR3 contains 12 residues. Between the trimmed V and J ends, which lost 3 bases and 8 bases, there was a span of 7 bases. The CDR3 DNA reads TGTGCCAGCAGTTTGATGGGGGAAAAACTGTTTTTT. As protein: CASSLMGEKLFF.

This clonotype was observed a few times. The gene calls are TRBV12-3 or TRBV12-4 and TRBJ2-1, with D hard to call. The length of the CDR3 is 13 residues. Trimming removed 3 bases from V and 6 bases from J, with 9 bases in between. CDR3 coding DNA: TGTGCCAGCAGTTTGGGCCCCCTCAATGAGCAGTTCTTC. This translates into CASSLGPLNEQFF.

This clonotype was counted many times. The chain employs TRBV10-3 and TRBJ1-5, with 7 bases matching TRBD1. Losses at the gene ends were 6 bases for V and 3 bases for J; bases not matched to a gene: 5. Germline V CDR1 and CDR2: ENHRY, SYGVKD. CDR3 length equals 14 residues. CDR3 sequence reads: CAISPGGANQPQHF. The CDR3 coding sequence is TGTGCCATCAGCCCAGGGGGGGCCAATCAGCCCCAGCATTTT.

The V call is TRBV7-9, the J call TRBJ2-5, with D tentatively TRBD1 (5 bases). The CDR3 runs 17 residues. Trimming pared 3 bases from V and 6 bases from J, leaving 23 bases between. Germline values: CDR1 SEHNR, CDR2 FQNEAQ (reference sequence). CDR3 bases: TGTGCCAGCAGCTTTGGCAGGGCGACTCAAAGGACCCAGACCCAGTACTTC. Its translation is CASSFGRATQRTQTQYF.

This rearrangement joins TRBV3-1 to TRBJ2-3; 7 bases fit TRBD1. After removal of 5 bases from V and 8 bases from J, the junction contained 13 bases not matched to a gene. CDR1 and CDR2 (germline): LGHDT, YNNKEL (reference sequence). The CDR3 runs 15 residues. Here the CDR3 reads CASSSTGEGDPTQYF. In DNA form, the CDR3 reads TGTGCCAGCAGCTCCACAGGGGAAGGCGATCCTACGCAGTATTTT.

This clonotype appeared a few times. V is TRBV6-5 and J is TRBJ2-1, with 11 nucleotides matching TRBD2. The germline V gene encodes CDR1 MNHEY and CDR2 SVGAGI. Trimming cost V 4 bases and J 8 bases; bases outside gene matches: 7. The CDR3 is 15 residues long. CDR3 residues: CASSFEGLAVDEQFF. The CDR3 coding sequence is TGTGCCAGCAGTTTTGAGGGACTAGCGGTCGATGAGCAGTTCTTC.

CDR3 bases: TGCAGTGCTGGAACTAGCGTTGGGACAGATACGCAGTATTTT. It specifies CSAGTSVGTDTQYF. The V and J genes are TRBV20-1 and TRBJ2-3; 7 positions match TRBD2. V trimming: 5 bases; J trimming: 3 bases; junction bases outside the gene matches: 8. CDR1 and CDR2 (germline): DFQATT, SNEGSKA (reference sequence). CDR3 length: 14 residues.

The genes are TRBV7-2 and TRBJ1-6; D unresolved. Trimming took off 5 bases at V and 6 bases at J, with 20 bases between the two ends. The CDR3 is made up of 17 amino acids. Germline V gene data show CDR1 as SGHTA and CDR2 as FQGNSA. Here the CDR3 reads CASSPRAGNTFNSPLHF. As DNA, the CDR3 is TGTGCCAGCAGCCCGCGGGCCGGGAACACTTTTAATTCACCCCTCCACTTT.

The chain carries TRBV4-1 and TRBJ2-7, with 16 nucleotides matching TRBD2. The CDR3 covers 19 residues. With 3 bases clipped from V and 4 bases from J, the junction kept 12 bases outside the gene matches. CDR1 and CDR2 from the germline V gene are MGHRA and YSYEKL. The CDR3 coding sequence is TGCGCCAGCAGCCAGGGCAACCCGGGACTAGCGGGAGGGCGTTACGAGCAGTACTTC. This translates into CASSQGNPGLAGGRYEQYF.